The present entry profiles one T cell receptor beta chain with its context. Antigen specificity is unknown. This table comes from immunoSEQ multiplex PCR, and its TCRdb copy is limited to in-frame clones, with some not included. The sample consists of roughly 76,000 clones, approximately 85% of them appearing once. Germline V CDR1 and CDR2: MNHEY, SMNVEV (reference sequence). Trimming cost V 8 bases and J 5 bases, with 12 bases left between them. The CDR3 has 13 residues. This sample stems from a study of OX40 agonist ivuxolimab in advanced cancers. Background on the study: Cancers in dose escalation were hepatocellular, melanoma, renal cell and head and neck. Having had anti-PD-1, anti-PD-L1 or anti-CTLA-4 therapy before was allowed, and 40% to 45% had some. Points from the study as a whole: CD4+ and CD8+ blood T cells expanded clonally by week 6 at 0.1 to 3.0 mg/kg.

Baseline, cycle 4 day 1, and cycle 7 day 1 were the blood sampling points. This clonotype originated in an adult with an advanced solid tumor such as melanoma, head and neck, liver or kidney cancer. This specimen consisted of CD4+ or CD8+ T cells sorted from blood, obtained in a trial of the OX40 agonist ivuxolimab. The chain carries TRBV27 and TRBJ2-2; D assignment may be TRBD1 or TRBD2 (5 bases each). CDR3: CASEGLTTGELFF. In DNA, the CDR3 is TGTGCCAGCGAGGGGCTTACTACCGGGGAGCTGTTTTTT.